The source of this T cell receptor beta chain is a study of shared clonotypes between healthy human individuals. Losses at the gene ends were 0 bases for V and 2 bases for J; bases not matched to a gene: 5. CDR3 length: 16 residues. Germline values: CDR1 SGDLS, CDR2 YYNGEE. The table came from immunoSEQ multiplex PCR; TCRdb's copy has only in-frame clones and leaves some out. Of around 1.6 million clones listed, approximately 98% were seen once; the top ten hold roughly 0.45%. Sequencing was carried out using naive CD4+ T cells sorted from blood. The sample's subset: CD45RA+ positively selected. This chain connects TRBV9 to TRBJ1-2, with 9 bases lining up with TRBD1. The receptor comes from a man younger than 40 in good health. CDR3 loop: CASSVAGGQGNYGYTF. The CDR3 DNA follows: TGTGCCAGCAGCGTAGCTGGCGGACAGGGGAACTATGGCTACACCTTC. Using reference TRBV9 and TRBJ1-2 for the parts outside the CDR3, the full variable domain is DSGVTQTPKHLITATGQRVTLRCSPRSGDLSVYWYQQSLDQGLQFLIQYYNGEERAKGNILERFSAQQFPDLHSELNLSSLELGDSALYFCASSVAGGQGNYGYTFGSGTRLTVV.